This T cell receptor beta chain was sequenced for a study of radiotherapy plus CTLA-4 blockade in lung cancer. Assay: immunoSEQ multiplex PCR; the TCRdb copy retains only in-frame clones and omits some. The sample includes fewer than 90,000 clones, roughly 87% of them seen just once. CDR3 length: 19 residues. In germline, CDR1 is WSHSY, CDR2 SAAADI. V shed 4 bases and J 2 bases; nucleotides not matched to a gene: 11. A word on this clone: What it recognizes is unknown.

The study, taken as a whole, reports: Expansion in blood of tumor-derived TCR clones was seen after radiotherapy plus ipilimumab.

Specimen: peripheral blood, collected from a patient treated with radiotherapy plus ipilimumab. This receptor was identified in a human donor with non-small cell lung cancer who had stable disease on radiotherapy plus ipilimumab. The rearrangement joins TRBV10-2 to TRBJ2-6; 10 nucleotides agree with TRBD1. The CDR3 sequence is CASSGTPGQGKAGANVLTF. The CDR3 DNA is TGCGCCAGCAGTGGGACCCCGGGACAGGGGAAGGCTGGGGCCAACGTCCTGACTTTC.